These 10 T cell receptor beta chains came from one sample sequenced in a study of blood T cell repertoires in COVID-19 (dated by TCRdb to 2018 to 2020). To prepare the library, the immunoSEQ multiplex PCR assay was applied. TCRdb took over this immuneACCESS table, retaining in-frame rearrangements with V and J assigned. Such tables are incomplete; in checked studies, under half of the missing clones stem from an unresolved V gene, and the remainder is unexplained. Within this sample are some 59,000 clones, with over 75% of them counted one time only. The ten top clones hold about 22% of the sample. Sequencing used peripheral blood. The receptors were gathered from a man older than 75 with active or convalescent COVID-19.

The chain combines TRBV19 with TRBJ1-5; the D gene is possibly TRBD1 (5 bases). The CDR3 extends over 15 amino acids. The ends were cut back, 8 bases at V and 5 bases at J, with 19 bases in the middle. Germline V gives CDR1 LNHDA, CDR2 SQIVND (reference sequence). Written as DNA, the CDR3 is TGTGCCAGTTCCCCTTTCGGGGGTGCGGATCAGCCCCAGCATTTT. Residues: CASSPFGGADQPQHF.

V is TRBV25-1 and J is TRBJ2-3; tentatively, D is TRBD2 (5 bases). V lost 5 bases to trimming and J lost 5 bases, with 14 bases between them. Looked up from germline, CDR1 is MGHDK and CDR2 is SYGVNS. The CDR3 is 14 residues long. As DNA, the CDR3 is TGTGCCAGCAGTAGCTCGGGGATTAGAGATACGCAGTATTTT. This encodes CASSSSGIRDTQYF.

This clone has just a few counts. The V call is TRBV3-1 (or the pseudogene TRBV3-2), the J call TRBJ2-3; 10 nucleotides align to TRBD2. The ends lost 6 bases at V and 4 bases at J; junction bases unmatched: 4. The germline CDR1 and CDR2 sequences are LGHDT and YNNKEL (reference sequence). The CDR3 totals 14 residues. This CDR3 is CASRGAGGADTQYF. The CDR3 nucleotides read TGTGCCAGCAGGGGAGCGGGGGGGGCAGATACGCAGTATTTT.

In its sample, this clone was seen once. The J gene is TRBJ2-7, the V gene TRBV9; 9 bases are shared with TRBD2. The CDR3 consists of 14 residues. In germline, CDR1 is SGDLS, CDR2 YYNGEE. V shed 0 bases and J 3 bases; nucleotides not matched to a gene: 1. The CDR3 reads CASSVASGNYEQYF. In nucleotides, the CDR3 is TGTGCCAGCAGCGTAGCTAGCGGGAACTACGAGCAGTACTTC.

DNA of the CDR3: TGTGCCAGCAGCCAGCCTCCGGGAGGAAACACCATATATTTT. Its protein is CASSQPPGGNTIYF. The chain carries TRBV7-2 and TRBJ1-3, with D unresolved. Trimming took 5 bases from V and 4 from J, leaving 12 bases between them. The germline CDR1 and CDR2 sequences are SGHTA and FQGNSA. The CDR3 covers 14 residues. Variable domain in full (rest from reference TRBV7-2 and TRBJ1-3): GAGVSQSPSNKVTEKGKDVELRCDPISGHTALYWYRQSLGQGLEFLIYFQGNSAPDKSGLPSDRFSAERTGGSVSTLTIQRTQQEDSAVYLCASSQPPGGNTIYFGEGSWLTVV.

The chain recombines TRBV19 with TRBJ1-4; 9 nucleotides match TRBD1. This CDR3 region has 16 residues. Per the germline V gene, CDR1 is LNHDA and CDR2 is SQIVND (reference sequence). V lost 2 bases and J lost 8; bases outside the gene matches: 9. CDR3 DNA sequence: TGTGCCAGTAGTATAACCGGACAGGGGAGAGGCGAAAAACTGTTTTTT. It yields the protein CASSITGQGRGEKLFF.

The chain is built from TRBV6-4 and TRBJ1-6, with 11 bases matching TRBD1. Germline CDR1 reads MRHNA; CDR2 reads SNTAGT. CDR3 length: 14 residues. V shed 2 bases, J shed 9 bases, and the junction held 0 bases outside the gene matches. The CDR3, as DNA: TGTGCCAGCAGTGACGGGACAGGGGGTTCACCCCTCCACTTT. It encodes CASSDGTGGSPLHF.

This clone showed up just once. V is TRBV14 and J is TRBJ2-2, with D uncertain. Germline CDR1 is SGHDN and CDR2 is FVKESK. Trimming stripped 3 bases from V and 9 bases from J, with 5 bases between. The CDR3 spans 11 residues. This CDR3 is CASSQNRELFF. In DNA, the CDR3 is TGTGCCAGCAGCCAGAACAGGGAGCTGTTTTTT.

The chain has TRBV24-1 and TRBJ2-7, with TRBD2 matching 7 bases. This CDR3 region has 12 residues. V dropped 7 bases and J dropped 1; count of bases not matched to a gene: 0. Per the germline V gene, CDR1 is KGHDR and CDR2 is SFDVKD. CDR3 in DNA: TGTGCCACCAGCGGGGGGTCCTACGAGCAGTACTTC. This translates into CATSGGSYEQYF.

The rearrangement uses TRBV4-1 and TRBJ1-2; D gene uncertain. The CDR3 is 13 amino acids. The V and J ends lost 4 bases and 2 bases respectively, with 8 bases between them. Germline CDR1 is MGHRA and CDR2 is YSYEKL. CDR3 DNA sequence: TGCGCCAGCAGCCCCATTTCAAACTATGGCTACACCTTC. Translation: CASSPISNYGYTF.